The sequence of this T cell receptor beta chain was determined in a study of spatial heterogeneity in lung cancer. Study-wide findings and caveats: Detection of ubiquitous tumor TCRs in blood was higher at resection than follow-up.

In its sample, this clonotype was seen many times. Its antigen is currently unknown. Every TCR cDNA molecule bore a unique molecular identifier. TCRdb re-called the 5' RACE reads with MiXCR, one entry per CDR3 protein. The sample lists about 38,000 distinct CDR3 sequences, around 7.2% occurring once. Germline CDR1 and CDR2: GTSNPN and SVGIG (reference sequence). The CDR3 has 12 residues. The V and J ends lost 0 bases and 5 bases respectively, with 5 bases between them. Described time point: sample taken at primary tumor resection. The sequence was obtained from a male donor with early-stage non-small cell lung cancer. The input for sequencing was PBMCs, taken at surgery. The chain joins TRBV30 to TRBJ2-1; D unclear. CDR3 in amino acids: CAWSVSHNEQFF. In nucleotides, the CDR3 is TGTGCCTGGAGTGTGTCCCACAATGAGCAGTTCTTC.